Listed below are T cell receptor beta chains from one sample, sequenced in a study of shared clonotypes between healthy human individuals. Sequencing used immunoSEQ multiplex PCR; TCRdb keeps in-frame clones, though not all of them. This sample has about 120,000 clones, with about 67% found just once. Material: memory CD8+ T cells sorted from blood. These receptors were taken from a woman aged 25-40 years in good health. Both conserved end residues are part of each CDR3. The order of the fields is clone size, V gene, D gene, J gene, CDR3 DNA, CDR3 protein. A D gene is named only where the DNA matches it firmly. A clone size is listed for some rows: how often the clone was seen (once, few, many), or a class if it is expanded.

NA	TRBV28	NA	TRBJ1-2	TGTGCCAGCAGTTCCTACATGGCCCCCGAAGATAATGGCTACACCTTC	CASSSYMAPEDNGYTF
few	TRBV18	NA	TRBJ1-5	TGTGCCAGCTCACCATCTGCCCAGGGTAGCAATCAGCCCCAGCATTTT	CASSPSAQGSNQPQHF
NA	TRBV30	NA	TRBJ2-7	TGTGCCTGGAGTGTACGAGGTGGGGTGGGCGAGCAGTACTTC	CAWSVRGGVGEQYF
NA	TRBV15	NA	TRBJ2-7	TGTGCCACCAGGGGGGGGCGATCGGGGGCGGAAGAGCAGTACTTC	CATRGGRSGAEEQYF
NA	TRBV28	NA	TRBJ1-1	TGTGCCAGCACCTCCGGGGGGGGGAGAGACACTGAAGCTTTCTTT	CASTSGGGRDTEAFF
NA	TRBV15	TRBD1	TRBJ2-2	TGTGCCACCAGCGTCGACAGGGCTGGCACCGGGGAGCTGTTTTTT	CATSVDRAGTGELFF
NA	TRBV5-6	NA	TRBJ2-5	TGTGCCAGCAGCTCCCCAAAGCGTTGGGAGACCCAGTACTTC	CASSSPKRWETQYF
NA	TRBV27	NA	TRBJ2-1	TGTGCCAGCAGTCACCGGGACTCATCCTACAATGAGCAGTTCTTC	CASSHRDSSYNEQFF
NA	TRBV5-3	NA	TRBJ2-7	TGTGCCAGAAGCTCCCTGGGGGGAGGCTTGATTATTGAGCAGTACTTC	CARSSLGGGLIIEQYF
NA	TRBV5-4	TRBD1	TRBJ1-4	TGTGCCAGCAGCTCGGACAGGGGATTTGAAAAACTGTTTTTT	CASSSDRGFEKLFF
many	TRBV2	TRBD2	TRBJ2-7	TGTGCCATCCGATGGAGGACTAGCGAACCCTACGAGCAGTACTTC	CAIRWRTSEPYEQYF
once	TRBV29-1	NA	TRBJ2-2	TGCAGCGCAGCCGGGACAACGAACACCGGGGAGCTGTTTTTT	CSAAGTTNTGELFF
NA	TRBV18	NA	TRBJ2-7	TGTGCCAGCTCCCCTTCTTCGGGCGCCTACGAGCAGTACTTC	CASSPSSGAYEQYF
NA	TRBV6-5	TRBD2	TRBJ2-7	TGTGCCAGCAGACCCGAGCTGACTAGCGCCTACGAGCAGTACTTC	CASRPELTSAYEQYF
few	TRBV7-9	NA	TRBJ2-7	TGTGCCAGCAGCCCCGGGACCGTCTACGAGCAGTACTTC	CASSPGTVYEQYF
few	TRBV30	NA	TRBJ1-1	TGTGCCTGGAGTGACCCGACAGGAGGCAACACTGAAGCTTTCTTT	CAWSDPTGGNTEAFF
NA	TRBV9	NA	TRBJ1-1	TGTGCCAGCAGCGCGGGCCTCATGAACACTGAAGCTTTCTTT	CASSAGLMNTEAFF
NA	TRBV5-4	TRBD2	TRBJ2-7	TGTGCCAGCAGCTCAGATCCGGGACTAGCGGCTTTTAGCTCCTACGAGCAGTACTTC	CASSSDPGLAAFSSYEQYF
few	TRBV6-5	TRBD1	TRBJ1-1	TGTGCCAGCAGTGGAGGACAGGAGAACACTGAAGCTTTCTTT	CASSGGQENTEAFF
NA	TRBV27	TRBD1	TRBJ1-1	TGTGCCAGCAGCGACAGGGGGCCCACTGAAGCTTTCTTT	CASSDRGPTEAFF
NA	TRBV11-2	NA	TRBJ2-7	TGTGCCAGCAGCTTAGATCGAAGGGCCCAGTACTTC	CASSLDRRAQYF
NA	TRBV28	TRBD1	TRBJ2-5	TGTGCCAGCAGTCTCGGGACAGCCGACCTAGAGACCCAGTACTTC	CASSLGTADLETQYF
few	TRBV9	NA	TRBJ2-3	TGTGCCAGCAGCGAGGGGGTCACTCATCCCCGGGATTTT	CASSEGVTHPRDF
once	TRBV5-1	NA	TRBJ1-1	TGCGCCAGCAGCTTGGTTGCCAGGGAACCTGAAGCTTTCTTT	CASSLVAREPEAFF
once	TRBV5-1	NA	TRBJ2-7	TGCGCCAGCAGCCTTTCGACAGGTTCCTACGAGCAGTACTTC	CASSLSTGSYEQYF
NA	TRBV4-2	NA	TRBJ2-1	TGTGCCAGCAGCCACGCCCCAAGGACCGGGAGATACAATGAGCAGTTCTTC	CASSHAPRTGRYNEQFF
NA	TRBV29-1	TRBD2	TRBJ2-1	TGCAGCGTTGAAGACGGGGGACTAGGTAATGAGCAGTTCTTC	CSVEDGGLGNEQFF
NA	TRBV28	NA	TRBJ1-5	TGTGCCAGCAGTTTCGAGCCGCCCGACGGCAATCAGCCCCAGCATTTT	CASSFEPPDGNQPQHF
once	TRBV19	NA	TRBJ2-7	TGTGCCAGTAGATCGCGTTCCTACGAGCAGTACTTC	CASRSRSYEQYF
NA	TRBV7-9	NA	TRBJ1-2	TGTGCCAGCAGCTTAGCACAGGTTCCTAACTATGGCTACACCTTC	CASSLAQVPNYGYTF
once	TRBV4-2	NA	TRBJ2-7	TGTGCCAGCAGCCAAGATTGGGATTGGGGGGCAGGTGAGCAGTACTTC	CASSQDWDWGAGEQYF
NA	TRBV28	NA	TRBJ1-2	TGTGCCAGCAGTCGCCCACGGGATTCCTATGGCTACACCTTC	CASSRPRDSYGYTF
NA	TRBV11-1	TRBD1	TRBJ2-7	TGTGCCAGCAGCTCCGGGACAGGGGCTCGGGAGCAGTACTTC	CASSSGTGAREQYF
NA	TRBV4-1	TRBD2	TRBJ2-7	TGCGCCAGCAGCCAACTAGCGGGAGGGCCCTACGAGCAGTACTTC	CASSQLAGGPYEQYF
NA	TRBV27	TRBD2	TRBJ2-7	TGTGCCAGCAGTTACAGCGGGAGGCCGGGGGAGCAGTACTTC	CASSYSGRPGEQYF
NA	TRBV7-9	TRBD1	TRBJ2-1	TGTGCCAGCAGCTTTGGGACAGCCTTGGGTGAGCAGTTCTTC	CASSFGTALGEQFF
NA	TRBV5-1	NA	TRBJ1-5	TGCGCCAGCAGCTTGGGGGGGTTCAATCAGCCCCAGCATTTT	CASSLGGFNQPQHF
few	TRBV5-4	TRBD1	TRBJ2-4	TGTGCCAGCAGCTTCCAGGGGGTAGCCAAAAACATTCAGTACTTC	CASSFQGVAKNIQYF
NA	TRBV11-3	NA	TRBJ2-7	TGTGCCAGCAGCTCTATAGGTGGGATCTCCTACGAGCAGTACTTC	CASSSIGGISYEQYF
NA	TRBV6-6	NA	TRBJ2-4	TGTGCCAGCAGTTACAAATTACCCCCGTGGGACATTCAGTACTTC	CASSYKLPPWDIQYF
few	TRBV6-5	NA	TRBJ2-1	TGTGCCAGCGGAGGCCTTTACAATGAGCAGTTCTTC	CASGGLYNEQFF
NA	TRBV6-5	NA	TRBJ1-1	TGTGCCAGCAGTCGCCTGCGGGGTGACACTGAAGCTTTCTTT	CASSRLRGDTEAFF
NA	TRBV4-2	TRBD2	TRBJ2-7	TGTGCCAGCAGCCAAGTCGGGACTAGTGACTCCTACGAGCAGTACTTC	CASSQVGTSDSYEQYF
few	TRBV9	NA	TRBJ1-4	TGTGCCAGCAGCCCCCGGGACAACATTAATGAAAAACTGTTTTTT	CASSPRDNINEKLFF
NA	TRBV27	NA	TRBJ2-7	TGTGCCAGCAGTTTATCTTCCGCGAACGAGCAGTACTTC	CASSLSSANEQYF
NA	TRBV7-9	TRBD2	TRBJ2-3	TGTGCCAGCAGCTTAGTTAGCGGGGAGTCCGATACGCAGTATTTT	CASSLVSGESDTQYF
NA	TRBV28	TRBD1	TRBJ1-4	TGTGCCAGCAGCTACGTATCCAGGACAGGGGTTTATGAAAAACTGTTTTTT	CASSYVSRTGVYEKLFF
once	TRBV7-9	TRBD1	TRBJ2-6	TGTGCCAGCAGCCCTCCGGGACAGGGGTCTCTGGGGGCCAACGTCCTGACTTTC	CASSPPGQGSLGANVLTF